The clone carrying this TCR beta chain appeared a few times. Its antigen remains unknown. These data originate in a study of blood T cells in healthy people across ages. Findings and caveats of the study: Significant beta diversity loss was already apparent by age about 42, declining roughly linearly.

The authors ran a second PCR of roughly 7 to 11 cycles using a sample-barcoded 5' primer and a J-beta primer mix. Via MiXCR, TCRdb re-called the 5' RACE reads, giving one row per CDR3 protein. Here the sample spans 800,000 to 950,000 distinct CDR3 sequences, just under 30% being singletons. There are 14 residues in the CDR3. CDR1 SGDLS and CDR2 YYNGEE come from the germline V gene. The V segment lost 3 bases and the J segment 5 bases; nucleotides outside the gene matches: 4. These same data were also listed under a study on T cells of mothers and their children. That study reports: Donation came from a few healthy Caucasian mothers together with their six children. Microchimeric T cell clones that persisted were not detected.

The V and J genes are TRBV9 and TRBJ2-5, with 10 bases matching TRBD1. Sequencing used blood. The sequence was obtained from a woman aged 40 to 49 in good health. The CDR3 loop is CASSATGGAETQYF. In DNA form, the CDR3 reads TGTGCCAGCAGCGCGACAGGGGGCGCGGAGACCCAGTACTTC. Full variable domain (rest looked up from reference TRBV9 and TRBJ2-5): DSGVTQTPKHLITATGQRVTLRCSPRSGDLSVYWYQQSLDQGLQFLIQYYNGEERAKGNILERFSAQQFPDLHSELNLSSLELGDSALYFCASSATGGAETQYFGPGTRLLVL.